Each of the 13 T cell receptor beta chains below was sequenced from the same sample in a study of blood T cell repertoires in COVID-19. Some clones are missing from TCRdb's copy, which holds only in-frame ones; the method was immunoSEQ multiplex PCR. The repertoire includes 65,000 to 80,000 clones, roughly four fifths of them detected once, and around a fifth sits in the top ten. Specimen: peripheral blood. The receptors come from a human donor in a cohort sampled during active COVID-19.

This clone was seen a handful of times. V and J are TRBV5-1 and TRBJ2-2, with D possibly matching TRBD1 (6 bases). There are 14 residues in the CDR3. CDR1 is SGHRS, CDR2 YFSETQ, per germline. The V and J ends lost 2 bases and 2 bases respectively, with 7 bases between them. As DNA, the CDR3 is TGCGCCAGCAGCTTAGGGGGTAACACCGGGGAGCTGTTTTTT. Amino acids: CASSLGGNTGELFF.

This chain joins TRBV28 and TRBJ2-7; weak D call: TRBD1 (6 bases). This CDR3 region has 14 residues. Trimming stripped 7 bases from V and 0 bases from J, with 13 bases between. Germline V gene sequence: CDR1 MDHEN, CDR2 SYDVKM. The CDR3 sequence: CASTLTGLSYEQYF. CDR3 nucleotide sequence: TGTGCCAGCACCCTGACAGGCCTCTCCTACGAGCAGTACTTC.

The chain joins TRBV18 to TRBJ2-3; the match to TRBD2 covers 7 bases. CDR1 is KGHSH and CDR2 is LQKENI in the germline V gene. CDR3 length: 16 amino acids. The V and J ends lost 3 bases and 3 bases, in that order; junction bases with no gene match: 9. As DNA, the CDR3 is TGTGCCAGCTCACCTAAGGCGGGGGAAGGGACAGATACGCAGTATTTT. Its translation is CASSPKAGEGTDTQYF.

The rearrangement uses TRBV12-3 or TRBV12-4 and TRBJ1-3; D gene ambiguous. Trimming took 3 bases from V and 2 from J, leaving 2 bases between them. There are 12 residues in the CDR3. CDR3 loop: CASSFAGNTIYF. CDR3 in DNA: TGTGCCAGCAGTTTCGCTGGAAACACCATATATTTT.

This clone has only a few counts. The DNA for the CDR3 is TGTGCCAGCAGCCAAGATTTAGTTGAGGAGAACGAGCAGTACTTC. This codes for CASSQDLVEENEQYF. The chain is built from TRBV4-2 and TRBJ2-7; D not certain. The CDR3 consists of 15 residues. The germline V and J ends were trimmed by 0 bases and 5 bases, with 14 bases remaining between them. The germline V gene has CDR1 LGHNA and CDR2 YNFKEQ.

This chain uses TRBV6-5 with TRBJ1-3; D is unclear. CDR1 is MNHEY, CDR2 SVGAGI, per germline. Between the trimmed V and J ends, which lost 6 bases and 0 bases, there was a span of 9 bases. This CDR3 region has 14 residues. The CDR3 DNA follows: TGTGCCAGCAGAACCGGTCACTCTGGAAACACCATATATTTT. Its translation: CASRTGHSGNTIYF.

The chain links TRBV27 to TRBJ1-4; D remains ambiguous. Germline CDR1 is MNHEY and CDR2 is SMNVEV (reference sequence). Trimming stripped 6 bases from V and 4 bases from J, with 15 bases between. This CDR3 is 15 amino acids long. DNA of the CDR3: TGTGCCAGCAGGGACGGACGGGGTTATAATGAAAAACTGTTTTTT. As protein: CASRDGRGYNEKLFF. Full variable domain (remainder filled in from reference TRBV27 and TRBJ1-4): EAQVTQNPRYLITVTGKKLTVTCSQNMNHEYMSWYRQDPGLGLRQIYYSMNVEVTDKGDVPEGYKVSRKEKRNFPLILESPSPNQTSLYFCASRDGRGYNEKLFFGSGTQLSVL.

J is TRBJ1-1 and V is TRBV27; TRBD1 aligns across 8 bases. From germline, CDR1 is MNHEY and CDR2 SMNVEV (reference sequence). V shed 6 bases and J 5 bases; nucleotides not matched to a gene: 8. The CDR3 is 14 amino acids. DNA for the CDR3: TGTGCCAGCAGACACTCAGGGGGCAGGACTGAAGCTTTCTTT. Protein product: CASRHSGGRTEAFF.

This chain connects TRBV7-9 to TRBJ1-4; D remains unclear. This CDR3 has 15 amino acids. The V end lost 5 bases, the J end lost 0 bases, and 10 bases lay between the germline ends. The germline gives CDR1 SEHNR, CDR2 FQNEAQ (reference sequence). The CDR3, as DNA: TGTGCCAGCAGCGTCGACGGAGCAACTAATGAAAAACTGTTTTTT. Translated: CASSVDGATNEKLFF.

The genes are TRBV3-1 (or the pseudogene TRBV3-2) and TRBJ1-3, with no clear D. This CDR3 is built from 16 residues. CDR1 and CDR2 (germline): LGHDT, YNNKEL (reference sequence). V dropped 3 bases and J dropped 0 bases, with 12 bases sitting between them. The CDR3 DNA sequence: TGTGCCAGCAGCCATAATCCTTCTGTCTCTGGAAACACCATATATTTT. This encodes CASSHNPSVSGNTIYF.

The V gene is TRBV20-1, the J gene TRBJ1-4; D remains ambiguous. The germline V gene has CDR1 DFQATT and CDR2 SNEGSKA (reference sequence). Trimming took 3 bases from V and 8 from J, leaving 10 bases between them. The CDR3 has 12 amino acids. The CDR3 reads CSASGPGEKLFF. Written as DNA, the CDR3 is TGCAGTGCTAGTGGGCCGGGGGAAAAACTGTTTTTT.

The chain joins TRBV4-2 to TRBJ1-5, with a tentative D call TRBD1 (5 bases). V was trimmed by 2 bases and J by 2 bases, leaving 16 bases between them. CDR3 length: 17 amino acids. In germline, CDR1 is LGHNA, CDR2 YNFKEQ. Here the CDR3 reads CASSQPASGLGNQPQHF. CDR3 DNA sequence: TGTGCCAGCAGCCAACCCGCGTCAGGGCTGGGCAATCAGCCCCAGCATTTT.

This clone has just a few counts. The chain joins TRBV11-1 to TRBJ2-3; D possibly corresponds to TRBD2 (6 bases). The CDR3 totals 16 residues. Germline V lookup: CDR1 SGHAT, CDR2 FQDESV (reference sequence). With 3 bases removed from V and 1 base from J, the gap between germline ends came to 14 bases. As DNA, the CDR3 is TGTGCCAGCAGCTTGAGAAGGGGAGGAGGCACAGATACGCAGTATTTT. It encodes CASSLRRGGGTDTQYF. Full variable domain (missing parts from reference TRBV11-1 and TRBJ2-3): EAEVAQSPRYKITEKSQAVAFWCDPISGHATLYWYRQILGQGPELLVQFQDESVVDDSQLPKDRFSAERLKGVDSTLKIQPAELGDSAMYLCASSLRRGGGTDTQYFGPGTRLTVL.